These T cell receptor beta chains were read from a single sample in a study of OX40 agonist ivuxolimab in advanced cancers. The data were produced by immunoSEQ multiplex PCR, yet TCRdb's version contains in-frame clones alone and is incomplete. The profile shows some 80,000 clones, 85% to 90% of them singletons. This sample comprised CD4+ or CD8+ T cells sorted from blood, obtained in a trial of the OX40 agonist ivuxolimab. These receptors were collected from an adult with an advanced solid tumor such as melanoma, head and neck, liver or kidney cancer. CDR3s include the opening cysteine and the closing phenylalanine or tryptophan. A D gene is named only where the DNA matches it firmly. Part of the rows lack a size; the others show once, few, many or a class for expanded clones.

size: .
V: TRBV28
J: TRBJ1-5
length: 15
D: TRBD1
DNA: TGTGCCAGCCGAACCAGGGACAGTTTCAATCAGCCCCAGCATTTT
CDR3: CASRTRDSFNQPQHF

size: .
V: TRBV6-6
J: TRBJ1-3
length: 15
D: .
DNA: TGTGCCAGTCGGGTGGCCAGGGGAACGGGAAACACCATATATTTT
CDR3: CASRVARGTGNTIYF

size: .
V: TRBV29-1
J: TRBJ1-1
length: 13
D: .
DNA: TGCAGCGTTGAAGAGGACCCCGGGACTGAAGCTTTCTTT
CDR3: CSVEEDPGTEAFF

size: .
V: TRBV9
J: TRBJ2-7
length: 14
D: .
DNA: TGTGCCAGCAGCGTAGGGATACAGGGCGGCGAGCAGTACTTC
CDR3: CASSVGIQGGEQYF

size: .
V: TRBV9
J: TRBJ2-1
length: 14
D: .
DNA: TGTGCCAGCAGCGTAGACGGTAATTCCAATGAGCAGTTCTTC
CDR3: CASSVDGNSNEQFF

size: .
V: TRBV5-1
J: TRBJ1-1
length: 15
D: TRBD1
DNA: TGCGCCAGCAGCTTGGTAGCAGGGGGGAACACTGAAGCTTTCTTT
CDR3: CASSLVAGGNTEAFF

size: .
V: TRBV6-5
J: TRBJ2-2
length: 15
D: TRBD2
DNA: TGTGCCAGCAGTTACCGCGGGAGGGACACCGGGGAGCTGTTTTTT
CDR3: CASSYRGRDTGELFF

size: .
V: TRBV30
J: TRBJ2-5
length: 13
D: .
DNA: TGTGCCTGGAGTTACAGAAGACTAGAGACCCAGTACTTC
CDR3: CAWSYRRLETQYF

size: .
V: TRBV30
J: TRBJ2-2
length: 11
D: .
DNA: TGTGCCTGGAAGAACACCGGGGAGCTGTTTTTT
CDR3: CAWKNTGELFF

size: .
V: TRBV11-2
J: TRBJ2-3
length: 15
D: .
DNA: TGTGCCAGCAGCTTGTGGACCTCCCGCACAGATACGCAGTATTTT
CDR3: CASSLWTSRTDTQYF

size: .
V: TRBV18
J: TRBJ2-2
length: 15
D: .
DNA: TGTGCCAGCTATCCGGGGGGCCTTGGCACCGGGGAGCTGTTTTTT
CDR3: CASYPGGLGTGELFF

size: .
V: TRBV19
J: TRBJ1-3
length: 13
D: .
DNA: TGTGCCAGTAGCACAGACTCTGGAAACACCATATATTTT
CDR3: CASSTDSGNTIYF

size: few
V: TRBV2
J: TRBJ1-2
length: 11
D: TRBD1
DNA: TGTGCCAGTTCGACAGGGATTGGCTACACCTTC
CDR3: CASSTGIGYTF

size: .
V: TRBV7-2
J: TRBJ2-7
length: 17
D: .
DNA: TGTGCCAGCAGCTTAGCGCCCGTGGCACGAAGCTCCTACGAGCAGTACTTC
CDR3: CASSLAPVARSSYEQYF

size: .
V: TRBV27
J: TRBJ2-6
length: 18
D: .
DNA: TGTGCCAGCAGTGGGCTTAGCTGGCCACAAAGTCGGGCCAACGTCCTGACTTTC
CDR3: CASSGLSWPQSRANVLTF